The rows below give T cell receptor beta chains drawn from one sample of a study of blood T cell repertoires in COVID-19. Here immunoSEQ multiplex PCR was the method, and the copy in TCRdb shows in-frame clones only, minus some. The profile shows over 200,000 clones, about 85% of them singletons. Sequencing was performed on PBMCs or T cells enriched from blood (not recorded which). The receptors come from a man aged 35-49 years who had recovered from COVID-19. The CDR3 runs from the conserved cysteine through the conserved F or W. Fields, in order: D gene, J gene, V gene, clone size, CDR3 DNA, CDR3 protein. A D gene is named only where the DNA matches it firmly. The size field is filled for only some rows; it gives once, few, many or a size class.

D gene: TRBD1; J gene: TRBJ2-1; V gene: TRBV11-2; clone size: NA; CDR3 DNA: TGTGCCAGCAGCCTCCGGGACAGGGTTCGCAATGAGCAGTTCTTC; CDR3 protein: CASSLRDRVRNEQFF
D gene: TRBD1; J gene: TRBJ2-7; V gene: TRBV5-1; clone size: NA; CDR3 DNA: TGCGCCAGCAGCTGGGACAGCCTCCGGGGCTACGAGCAGTACTTC; CDR3 protein: CASSWDSLRGYEQYF
D gene: TRBD2; J gene: TRBJ2-1; V gene: TRBV6-5; clone size: once; CDR3 DNA: TGTGCCAGCAGTTACTCTAGCGGGGCTTACAATGAGCAGTTCTTC; CDR3 protein: CASSYSSGAYNEQFF
D gene: TRBD1; J gene: TRBJ1-2; V gene: TRBV11-3; clone size: NA; CDR3 DNA: TGTGCCAGCAGCTTAGGGAGGGACAGGAACAACTATGGCTACACCTTC; CDR3 protein: CASSLGRDRNNYGYTF
D gene: TRBD1; J gene: TRBJ1-5; V gene: TRBV19; clone size: NA; CDR3 DNA: TGTGCCAGTAGTATAGCCGGGACAGCTTCATATAGCAATCAGCCCCAGCATTTT; CDR3 protein: CASSIAGTASYSNQPQHF
D gene: TRBD2; J gene: TRBJ2-3; V gene: TRBV9; clone size: NA; CDR3 DNA: TGTGCCAGCAGCCCCAGCGGGAAAACCTCAGATACGCAGTATTTT; CDR3 protein: CASSPSGKTSDTQYF
D gene: TRBD1; J gene: TRBJ1-2; V gene: TRBV30; clone size: few; CDR3 DNA: TGTGCCTGGAGACAGGGGGATAGCTACACCTTC; CDR3 protein: CAWRQGDSYTF
D gene: TRBD1; J gene: TRBJ1-5; V gene: TRBV27; clone size: NA; CDR3 DNA: TGTGCCAGCAGCCCGGACAGGGTTCCCAATCAGCCCCAGCATTTT; CDR3 protein: CASSPDRVPNQPQHF
D gene: TRBD1; J gene: TRBJ2-4; V gene: TRBV7-8; clone size: NA; CDR3 DNA: TGTGCCAGCAGCTTAGTAGGCAGGGGGCGGAAAAACATTCAGTACTTC; CDR3 protein: CASSLVGRGRKNIQYF
D gene: NA; J gene: TRBJ2-1; V gene: TRBV7-8; clone size: NA; CDR3 DNA: TGTGCCAGCGCTAGGTCCGACCCCAGCTCCTACAATGAGCAGTTCTTC; CDR3 protein: CASARSDPSSYNEQFF
D gene: TRBD1; J gene: TRBJ1-1; V gene: TRBV27; clone size: NA; CDR3 DNA: TGTGCCAGCAGTTTAAACAGGGGGATATCTGAAGCTTTCTTT; CDR3 protein: CASSLNRGISEAFF
D gene: TRBD1; J gene: TRBJ1-1; V gene: TRBV10-3; clone size: NA; CDR3 DNA: TGTGCCAGTACCGGGACAGGGGGTATGAACACTGAAGCTTTCTTT; CDR3 protein: CASTGTGGMNTEAFF
D gene: NA; J gene: TRBJ1-2; V gene: TRBV19; clone size: few; CDR3 DNA: TGTGCCACCGAAAGGGGATATGGCTACACCTTC; CDR3 protein: CATERGYGYTF
D gene: NA; J gene: TRBJ2-7; V gene: TRBV6-1; clone size: NA; CDR3 DNA: TGTGCCAGCAGGGCGGGCCTCTCCTACGAGCAGTACTTC; CDR3 protein: CASRAGLSYEQYF
D gene: NA; J gene: TRBJ1-2; V gene: TRBV3-1/TRBV3-2; clone size: NA; CDR3 DNA: TGTGCCAGCAGCCCGACCTCCCTACCGGGGTACACCTTC; CDR3 protein: CASSPTSLPGYTF
D gene: NA; J gene: TRBJ2-1; V gene: TRBV7-3; clone size: NA; CDR3 DNA: TGTGCCAGCAGTCCGGGACTGGCCTACAATGAGCAGTTCTTC; CDR3 protein: CASSPGLAYNEQFF
D gene: NA; J gene: TRBJ2-7; V gene: TRBV3-1/TRBV3-2; clone size: NA; CDR3 DNA: TGTGCCAGCAGCCAAGAAAGACGGACCCGAGGGGAGCAGTACTTC; CDR3 protein: CASSQERRTRGEQYF
D gene: TRBD1; J gene: TRBJ1-2; V gene: TRBV6-2/TRBV6-3; clone size: NA; CDR3 DNA: TGTGCCAGCAGTTACGAGACTACAGGGGCCTATAACTATGGCTACACCTTC; CDR3 protein: CASSYETTGAYNYGYTF
D gene: TRBD2; J gene: TRBJ2-7; V gene: TRBV28; clone size: few; CDR3 DNA: TGTGCCAGCAGGGCTAGCGGGAGCGGCTCCTACGAGCAGTACTTC; CDR3 protein: CASRASGSGSYEQYF
D gene: NA; J gene: TRBJ2-3; V gene: TRBV7-8; clone size: NA; CDR3 DNA: TGTGCCAGCAGCTTAGCCACAGGGCGCACAGATACGCAGTATTTT; CDR3 protein: CASSLATGRTDTQYF
D gene: NA; J gene: TRBJ2-7; V gene: TRBV7-9; clone size: NA; CDR3 DNA: TGTGCCAGCAGCTCACAGGTTACCTACGAGCAGTACTTC; CDR3 protein: CASSSQVTYEQYF
D gene: TRBD1; J gene: TRBJ1-2; V gene: TRBV27; clone size: NA; CDR3 DNA: TGTGCCAGCAGTTCCCAGGACAGGTCCAGGGGCTACACCTTC; CDR3 protein: CASSSQDRSRGYTF
D gene: NA; J gene: TRBJ1-4; V gene: TRBV15; clone size: NA; CDR3 DNA: TGTGCCACCAGCAGGGGAGCAACTAATGAAAAACTGTTTTTT; CDR3 protein: CATSRGATNEKLFF
D gene: TRBD1; J gene: TRBJ1-5; V gene: TRBV25-1; clone size: NA; CDR3 DNA: TGTGCCAGCAGCGCCGGGACAGGGAGTTTTAGCAATCAGCCCCAGCATTTT; CDR3 protein: CASSAGTGSFSNQPQHF
D gene: TRBD1; J gene: TRBJ2-7; V gene: TRBV28; clone size: NA; CDR3 DNA: TGTGCCAGCAGTCAGCTGGACAGGGGTTACGAGCAGTACTTC; CDR3 protein: CASSQLDRGYEQYF
D gene: TRBD2; J gene: TRBJ2-1; V gene: TRBV27; clone size: NA; CDR3 DNA: TGTGCCAGCAGTCGGACATCTAGCGGCCATGAGCAGTTCTTC; CDR3 protein: CASSRTSSGHEQFF
D gene: TRBD1; J gene: TRBJ1-2; V gene: TRBV27; clone size: NA; CDR3 DNA: TGTGCCAGCATAGGCTCGGGACAGATCGGCTACACCTTC; CDR3 protein: CASIGSGQIGYTF
D gene: NA; J gene: TRBJ1-2; V gene: TRBV30; clone size: NA; CDR3 DNA: TGTGCCTGGGGGCGGGATACCGGCTATGGCTACACCTTC; CDR3 protein: CAWGRDTGYGYTF
D gene: NA; J gene: TRBJ2-2; V gene: TRBV2; clone size: NA; CDR3 DNA: TGTGCCAGCAGTGAATTGGAGAGCGGGGAGCTGTTTTTT; CDR3 protein: CASSELESGELFF
D gene: TRBD2; J gene: TRBJ2-2; V gene: TRBV5-4; clone size: NA; CDR3 DNA: TGTGCCAGCAGCTCAGGGCACGGGACTAGTTTTGGGGAGCTGTTTTTT; CDR3 protein: CASSSGHGTSFGELFF
D gene: NA; J gene: TRBJ2-4; V gene: TRBV28; clone size: NA; CDR3 DNA: TGTGCCAGCACGGGGGAAAAAAACATTCAGTACTTC; CDR3 protein: CASTGEKNIQYF
D gene: TRBD2; J gene: TRBJ2-1; V gene: TRBV7-9; clone size: NA; CDR3 DNA: TGTGCCAGCAGCTTAAGGCTAGCGGGAGGGCCGTCGTACAATGAGCAGTTCTTC; CDR3 protein: CASSLRLAGGPSYNEQFF
D gene: TRBD1; J gene: TRBJ2-7; V gene: TRBV18; clone size: NA; CDR3 DNA: TGTGCCAGCTCACCCGCTCCGGGACAGGGGGCACGTGAGCAGTACTTC; CDR3 protein: CASSPAPGQGAREQYF
D gene: TRBD2; J gene: TRBJ2-3; V gene: TRBV9; clone size: NA; CDR3 DNA: TGTGCCAGTGGGGCCGCTAGCGGGAGTAGCACAGATACGCAGTATTTT; CDR3 protein: CASGAASGSSTDTQYF
D gene: TRBD2; J gene: TRBJ2-1; V gene: TRBV19; clone size: NA; CDR3 DNA: TGTGCCACCGGACTAGCGGGAGGGAATGAGCAGTTCTTC; CDR3 protein: CATGLAGGNEQFF
D gene: NA; J gene: TRBJ2-7; V gene: TRBV5-1; clone size: NA; CDR3 DNA: TGCGCCAGCAGCGCCCCCGGGACCTACGAGCAGTACTTC; CDR3 protein: CASSAPGTYEQYF
D gene: NA; J gene: TRBJ1-1; V gene: TRBV10-3; clone size: NA; CDR3 DNA: TGTGCCATCAGTGATCCGGGAGGAGCTTTCTTT; CDR3 protein: CAISDPGGAFF
D gene: TRBD2; J gene: TRBJ2-2; V gene: TRBV15; clone size: NA; CDR3 DNA: TGTGCCACCGTTGCGGGAGGGCCAAGCACCGGGGAGCTGTTTTTT; CDR3 protein: CATVAGGPSTGELFF
D gene: NA; J gene: TRBJ2-3; V gene: TRBV6-9; clone size: NA; CDR3 DNA: TGTGCCAGCAGTTATTCGATGTACACGGAGGTTTTGAGCACAGATACGCAGTATTTT; CDR3 protein: CASSYSMYTEVLSTDTQYF
D gene: NA; J gene: TRBJ1-2; V gene: TRBV24-1; clone size: NA; CDR3 DNA: TGTGCCACCAGTGATTGGTCAGGGCTCGGCTACACCTTC; CDR3 protein: CATSDWSGLGYTF
D gene: TRBD1; J gene: TRBJ2-7; V gene: TRBV5-1; clone size: NA; CDR3 DNA: TGCGCCAGCAGCGAAGGGACAGGGGCTAACTACGAGCAGTACTTC; CDR3 protein: CASSEGTGANYEQYF
D gene: TRBD2; J gene: TRBJ2-1; V gene: TRBV24-1; clone size: NA; CDR3 DNA: TGTGCCACCAGTGATTTGAGCGGGAGCAATGAGCAGTTCTTC; CDR3 protein: CATSDLSGSNEQFF
D gene: NA; J gene: TRBJ2-7; V gene: TRBV5-1; clone size: NA; CDR3 DNA: TGCGCCAGCAGCTTGGGGGCCTATTACGAGCAGTACTTC; CDR3 protein: CASSLGAYYEQYF
D gene: NA; J gene: TRBJ2-4; V gene: TRBV28; clone size: NA; CDR3 DNA: TGTGCCAGCAGTTTGGACAGACCGGGGTACATTCAGTACTTC; CDR3 protein: CASSLDRPGYIQYF
D gene: NA; J gene: TRBJ1-4; V gene: TRBV4-3; clone size: NA; CDR3 DNA: TGCGCCAGCAGCCAAGATCGGGGTTTAGCTAATGAAAAACTGTTTTTT; CDR3 protein: CASSQDRGLANEKLFF
D gene: TRBD2; J gene: TRBJ2-5; V gene: TRBV27; clone size: NA; CDR3 DNA: TGTGCCAGCGAGGTGAACTTAATACGACTAGCGGGCCCCGGGTTGACCCAGTACTTC; CDR3 protein: CASEVNLIRLAGPGLTQYF
D gene: TRBD2; J gene: TRBJ2-7; V gene: TRBV27; clone size: NA; CDR3 DNA: TGTGCCAGCACTATCGCGGGAGGGCCCAACTACGAGCAGTACTTC; CDR3 protein: CASTIAGGPNYEQYF